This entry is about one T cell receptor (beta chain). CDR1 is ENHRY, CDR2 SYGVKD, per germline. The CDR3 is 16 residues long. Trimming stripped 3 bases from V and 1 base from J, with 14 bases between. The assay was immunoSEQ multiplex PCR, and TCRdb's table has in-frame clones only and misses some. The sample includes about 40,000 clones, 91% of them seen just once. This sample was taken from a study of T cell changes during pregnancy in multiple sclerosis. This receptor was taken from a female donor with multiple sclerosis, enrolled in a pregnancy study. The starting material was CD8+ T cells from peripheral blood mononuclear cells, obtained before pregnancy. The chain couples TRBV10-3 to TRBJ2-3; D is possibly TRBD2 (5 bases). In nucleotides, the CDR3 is TGTGCCATCAGTGAAGGACTCTCCACCGGCACAGATACGCAGTATTTT. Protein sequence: CAISEGLSTGTDTQYF.